A single sample gave rise to the 22 T cell receptor beta chains below, sequenced in a study of response to subunit inactivated influenza vaccine. TCRdb re-analysed the RT-PCR reads in MiXCR, keeping a single row per CDR3 protein. The table lists about 780,000 distinct CDR3 sequences, roughly 20% of them singletons. Sequenced material: PBMCs from blood, taken 4 to 6 days after vaccination. Every receptor here comes from a middle-aged man who received an inactivated influenza vaccine.

Ten or more counts support this clonotype. The rearrangement uses TRBV6-5 and TRBJ2-2; TRBD1 matches at 7 bases. The CDR3 is made up of 15 amino acids. CDR1 is MNHEY and CDR2 is SVGAGI in the germline V gene. The J segment lost 2 bases and the V segment lost 3 bases, leaving 3 bases of the junction unmatched. The CDR3 sequence: CASSYGTVNTGELFF. DNA of the CDR3: TGTGCCAGCAGTTATGGGACAGTTAACACCGGGGAGCTGTTTTTT.

This clonotype has more than one count but fewer than ten. The rearrangement links TRBV12-3 or TRBV12-4 to TRBJ2-2, with a weak D call TRBD2 (6 bases). Trimming cost V 3 bases and J 4 bases, with 18 bases left between them. The CDR3 runs to 17 residues. The CDR3 bases are TGTGCCAGCAGTTTCGGTGGGGGGTCCCCGAGCACCGGGGAGCTGTTTTTT. Translated: CASSFGGGSPSTGELFF.

This clonotype showed up just a few times. V usage is TRBV25-1 and J usage is TRBJ2-7; the D gene could be TRBD1 or TRBD2 (5 bases each). CDR1 and CDR2 (germline): MGHDK, SYGVNS. V lost 1 base to trimming and J lost 6 bases, with 7 bases between them. This CDR3 region has 12 residues. DNA of the CDR3: TGTGCCAGCAGTGAATTCGGGACCGAGCAGTACTTC. Its translation: CASSEFGTEQYF.

This chain connects TRBV20-1 to TRBJ1-1; no reliable D call. CDR1 and CDR2 (germline): DFQATT, SNEGSKA (reference sequence). This CDR3 comprises 15 residues. Trimming took off 2 bases at V and 1 base at J, with 14 bases between the two ends. The DNA of the CDR3 is TGCAGTGCTAGACTGGAGGGCAGCCCGAACACTGAAGCTTTCTTT. Translating gives CSARLEGSPNTEAFF.

The rearrangement joins TRBV6-5 to TRBJ1-1; TRBD1 might be the D (5 bases). Trimming shortened V by 2 bases and J by 0 bases, and 10 bases separated the two germline ends. The CDR3 is 15 residues long. The germline V gene encodes CDR1 MNHEY and CDR2 SVGAGI. CDR3 DNA sequence: TGTGCCAGCAGTTACATGGGACCGATGAACACTGAAGCTTTCTTT. Amino acids: CASSYMGPMNTEAFF.

This clonotype was counted at least ten times. The V and J genes are TRBV5-5 and TRBJ2-3, with 9 bases aligning to TRBD1. V shed 5 bases, J shed 1 base, and the junction held 5 bases outside the gene matches. The CDR3 runs 15 residues. Germline CDR1 SGHKS, CDR2 YYEKEE (reference sequence). CDR3 coding DNA: TGTGCCAGCAGACGGGACAGGGTGCGCACAGATACGCAGTATTTT. This codes for CASRRDRVRTDTQYF.

The CDR3 DNA follows: TGTGCCAGCAGCCCTACTAGCGGGAAAGGGTCCTACAATGAGCAGTTCTTC. Amino acid sequence: CASSPTSGKGSYNEQFF. The chain has TRBV6-1 and TRBJ2-1; 10 nucleotides match TRBD2. The J segment lost 1 base and the V segment lost 6 bases, leaving 9 bases of the junction unmatched. The CDR3 is made up of 17 amino acids. Germline V gene lookup returns CDR1 MNHNS and CDR2 SASEGT.

This clonotype appeared a few times. This sequence joins TRBV6-1 and TRBJ2-3; D is perhaps TRBD2 (7 bases). V was clipped by 7 bases and J by 1 base, with 15 bases between them. Germline-derived CDR1 and CDR2 are MNHNS and SASEGT. This CDR3 region has 15 residues. CDR3 in amino acids: CASKVRGGGTDTQYF. CDR3 nucleotides: TGTGCCAGCAAAGTTAGGGGGGGGGGCACAGATACGCAGTATTTT.

The rearrangement joins TRBV21-1 to TRBJ2-5. TRBV21-1 is a pseudogene. The CDR3 extends over 15 amino acids. The CDR3 sequence: CASSKVARGRETQYF. The CDR3 DNA follows: TGTGCCAGCAGCAAAGTAGCTCGCGGAAGAGAGACCCAGTACTTC.

This clonotype was counted only a few times. The rearrangement joins TRBV5-1 to TRBJ2-7; TRBD2 aligns across 7 bases. The CDR3 has 15 residues. Germline trimming cut 0 bases from V and 2 bases from J; bases unmatched to any gene: 5. CDR1 and CDR2 (germline): SGHRS, YFSETQ. The CDR3 DNA sequence: TGCGCCAGCAGCTTGGAGTGGGGGGGAGCCTACGAGCAGTACTTC. The encoded protein is CASSLEWGGAYEQYF.

The chain recombines TRBV21-1 with TRBJ2-1; TRBD1 is the table's D call and was not checked against the DNA. TRBV21-1 is given as a pseudogene. The CDR3 contains 14 residues. The CDR3 nucleotides read TGTGCCAGCAGCGCACAGGGTTCCGGCAATGAGCAGTTCTTC. Amino acid sequence: CASSAQGSGNEQFF.

Regarding this clonotype: At one end the junction does not follow the germline gene, possibly because of a read error. The V and J genes are TRBV7-6 and TRBJ1-1; D not resolved. The CDR3 runs to 13 residues. Per germline, CDR1 SGHVS and CDR2 FNYEAQ. The CDR3: CTSSSRRNTEAFF. The DNA of the CDR3 is TGTACCAGCAGCTCTAGGCGGAACACTGAAGCTTTCTTT.

The chain joins TRBV12-3 or TRBV12-4 to TRBJ2-2; the D is unclear. Trimming removed 7 bases from V and 3 bases from J, with 12 bases in between. The CDR3 length is 14 residues. CDR3 amino acids: CASTHGWDTGELFF. The CDR3 coding sequence is TGTGCCAGCACACATGGATGGGACACCGGGGAGCTGTTTTTT.

This clonotype was recorded a few times. The chain links TRBV12-3 or TRBV12-4 to TRBJ1-2; 7 bases line up with TRBD1. The CDR3 contains 14 residues. V lost 5 bases to trimming and J lost 5 bases; unmatched junction nucleotides: 8. The CDR3 sequence: CASSGGTGVYGYTF. In DNA, the CDR3 is TGTGCCAGCAGTGGTGGTACAGGGGTATATGGCTACACCTTC.

This clonotype was found a few times. The J gene is TRBJ2-1, the V gene TRBV5-8; D is perhaps TRBD2 (5 bases). The V end was cut by 2 bases, the J end by 0 bases, with 12 bases between. This CDR3 contains 16 residues. Germline lookup yields CDR1 SGHTS and CDR2 YDEGEE. Written as DNA, the CDR3 is TGTGCCAGCAGCTTCGGGATGGTTAGCTCCTACAATGAGCAGTTCTTC. Translation: CASSFGMVSSYNEQFF. The entire variable domain, with the rest obtained from reference TRBV5-8 and TRBJ2-1, is as follows: EAGVTQSPTHLIKTRGQQATLRCSPISGHTSVYWYQQALGLGLQFLLWYDEGEERNRGNFPPRFSGRQFPNYSSELNVNALELEDSALYLCASSFGMVSSYNEQFFGPGTRLTVL.

The rearrangement links TRBV3-1 to TRBJ1-2, with D possibly TRBD1 on 6 matching bases. Germline CDR1 LGHDT, CDR2 YNNKEL (reference sequence). This CDR3 has 15 residues. V shed 4 bases and J shed 7 bases, with 19 bases lying between them. The CDR3, as DNA: TGTGCCAGCAGCCTTAATGGAGGGGGTAGCATTGGCTACACCTTC. This encodes CASSLNGGGSIGYTF.

This clonotype appeared many times. The rearrangement joins TRBV20-1 to TRBJ2-1, with a possible D match to TRBD2 (6 bases). CDR3 length equals 16 residues. V dropped 0 bases and J dropped 2 bases, with 14 bases sitting between them. Germline CDR1 and CDR2: DFQATT and SNEGSKA (reference sequence). CDR3 amino acids: CSARDFEGGPYNEQFF. CDR3 in DNA: TGCAGTGCTAGAGATTTTGAGGGAGGACCCTACAATGAGCAGTTCTTC.

The chain is built from TRBV7-9 and TRBJ2-1; TRBD2 matches at 11 bases. V dropped 10 bases and J dropped 2; count of bases not matched to a gene: 4. The CDR3 consists of 14 residues. CDR1 and CDR2 (germline): SEHNR, FQNEAQ (reference sequence). The CDR3 bases are TGTGCCATTCGTAGCGGGGGGGCCTACAATGAGCAGTTCTTC. Protein sequence: CAIRSGGAYNEQFF.

This clonotype was seen more than once but under ten times. This chain links TRBV27 with TRBJ1-6; TRBD1 agrees at 10 bases. CDR3 length: 17 amino acids. Germline loops: CDR1 MNHEY, CDR2 SMNVEV (reference sequence). The V segment lost 3 bases and the J segment 9 bases; nucleotides outside the gene matches: 11. For the CDR3, the DNA is TGTGCCAGCAGTTTTGTGGGGACAGGGGAAGTATCTTCACCCCTCCACTTT. Its translation: CASSFVGTGEVSSPLHF.

The V and J genes are TRBV12-3 or TRBV12-4 and TRBJ1-3; TRBD1 might be the D (6 bases). The length of the CDR3 is 15 residues. The V end was cut by 6 bases, the J end by 0 bases, with 12 bases between. The CDR3 is CASRPGQSSGNTIYF. The DNA of the CDR3 is TGTGCCAGCAGGCCAGGACAGAGCTCTGGAAACACCATATATTTT.

V is TRBV7-2 and J is TRBJ1-3; the D gene is possibly TRBD1 (5 bases). The CDR3 loop spans 17 amino acids. CDR1 is SGHTA and CDR2 is FQGNSA in the germline V gene. Trimming pared 5 bases from V and 4 bases from J, leaving 21 bases between. Here the CDR3 reads CASSTNGRGVGGNTIYF. For the CDR3, the DNA is TGTGCCAGCAGCACAAACGGGAGGGGAGTTGGGGGAAACACCATATATTTT.

In this sample, this clonotype turned up a few times. This rearrangement joins TRBV12-3 or TRBV12-4 to TRBJ1-2; no clear D gene. V shed 3 bases and J shed 8 bases, with 16 bases lying between them. The CDR3 has 14 amino acids. The CDR3 DNA reads TGTGCCAGCAGTTTCCGGGGAGCCACGGGGGGCTACACCTTC. Its translation: CASSFRGATGGYTF.